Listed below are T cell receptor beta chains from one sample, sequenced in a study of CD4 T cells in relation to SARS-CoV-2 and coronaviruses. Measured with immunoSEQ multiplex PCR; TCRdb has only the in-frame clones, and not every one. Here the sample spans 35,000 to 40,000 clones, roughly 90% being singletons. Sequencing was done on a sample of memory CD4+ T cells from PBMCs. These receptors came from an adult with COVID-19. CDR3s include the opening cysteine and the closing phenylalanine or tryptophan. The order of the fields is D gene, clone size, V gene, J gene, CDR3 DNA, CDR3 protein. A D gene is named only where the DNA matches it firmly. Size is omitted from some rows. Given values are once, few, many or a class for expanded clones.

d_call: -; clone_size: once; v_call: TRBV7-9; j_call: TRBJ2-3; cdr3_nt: TGTGCCAGCAGCGGCCGACAGAGCCCAGATACGCAGTATTTT; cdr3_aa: CASSGRQSPDTQYF
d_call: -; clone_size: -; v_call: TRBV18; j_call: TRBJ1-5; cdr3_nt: TGTGCCAGCTCACTGGATCAATGGGCGCATAGCAATCAGCCCCAGCATTTT; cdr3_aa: CASSLDQWAHSNQPQHF
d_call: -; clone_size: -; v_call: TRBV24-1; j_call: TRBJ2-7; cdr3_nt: TGTGCCACCAGTGATTCAGGGTACGACGAGCAGTACTTC; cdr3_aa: CATSDSGYDEQYF
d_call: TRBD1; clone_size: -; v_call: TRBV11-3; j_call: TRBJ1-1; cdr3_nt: TGTGCCAGCAGCTTAGAGGACAGGAAAGCTTTCTTT; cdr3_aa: CASSLEDRKAFF
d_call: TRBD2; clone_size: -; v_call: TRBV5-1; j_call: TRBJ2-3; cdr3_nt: TGCGCCAGCAGCCCTGCCGGGACTACCCGGGGAGATACGCAGTATTTT; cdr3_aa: CASSPAGTTRGDTQYF
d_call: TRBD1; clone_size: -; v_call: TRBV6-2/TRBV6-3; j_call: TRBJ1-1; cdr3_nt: TGTGCCAGCAGTTACCCACAGGGGAGCCCGAGCACTGAAGCTTTCTTT; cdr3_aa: CASSYPQGSPSTEAFF
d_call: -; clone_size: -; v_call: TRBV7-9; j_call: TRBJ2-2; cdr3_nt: TGTGCCACACACCCTGAAAGACAGAACACCGGGGAGCTGTTTTTT; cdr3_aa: CATHPERQNTGELFF
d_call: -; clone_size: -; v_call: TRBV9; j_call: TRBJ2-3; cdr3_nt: TGTGCCAGCAGCGTAGGACAGCCTAGCACAGATACGCAGTATTTT; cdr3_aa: CASSVGQPSTDTQYF
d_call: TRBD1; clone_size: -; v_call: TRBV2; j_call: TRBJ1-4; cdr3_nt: TGTGCCAGCAGAGTACAGGGGAGGGATGAGAAACTGTTTTTT; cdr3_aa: CASRVQGRDEKLFF
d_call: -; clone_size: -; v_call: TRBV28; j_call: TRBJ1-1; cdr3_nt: TGTGCCAGCAGTTTAATAGGCCCGGAAGGTAGAGCTTTCTTT; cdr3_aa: CASSLIGPEGRAFF
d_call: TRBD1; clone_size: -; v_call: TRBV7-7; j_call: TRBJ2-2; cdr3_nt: TGTGCTAGCAGCTTAAGACAGGGGGCAGGCGGGGAGCTGTTTTTT; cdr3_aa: CASSLRQGAGGELFF